This TCR beta chain was observed in a study of shared clonotypes between healthy human individuals (TCRdb year 2020). In terms of the full investigation: Two women and three men aged 18 to 49 years were included in the cohort. For each donor, CD4 naive and CD4 memory were each given three plates, CD8 naive was given two plates, and CD8 memory was given one plate. Each donor's leukapheresis produced roughly between roughly 0.85 and 9.5 billion PBMCs. Blood TCR repertoires of roughly 5 healthy adults were deeply sequenced to estimate repertoire size and the extent of clonotype sharing between individuals. Libraries were prepared and TCR repertoires were sequenced by different laboratories using diverse techniques, in order to increase sequencing depth and limit assay-specific biases.

What the study reported, not specific to this receptor: Sampling was restricted to blood, and TCR repertoires in tissue are likely to differ from TCR repertoires in blood. Across four donors, around 5% of naive CD4, approximately 4% of naive CD8, approximately 2.5% of memory CD4, and approximately 0.42% of memory CD8 clonotypes were shared. Naive subsets generally had larger estimated clonotype richness than memory subsets did. Based on pairwise subsampling, the degree of clonotype sharing among donors was expected to be affected by sequencing depth. Because the study included only a small number of donors, the genetic and exposure-history diversity represented was limited. Rarefaction of sorted-subset datasets indicated incomplete sequencing despite the large sequencing depth. Clonotypes shared by all four sorted-subset donors showed higher generation probabilities than non-shared clonotypes.

The trim is 5 bases for V and 4 bases for J, with a gap of 17 bases between the germline ends. The CDR3, from cysteine to phenylalanine, totals 15 residues. Only the CDR3 portion is preserved as DNA: 45 bases, with reading frame beginning at the first base. CDR1 and CDR2 (MDHEN, SYDVKM) derive from the germline V gene. Using the deep immunoSEQ assay, multiplex PCR amplified TCR CDR3 regions from genomic DNA. Genomic DNA extracted from each cell subset was distributed evenly over all wells of several immunoSEQ 96-well plates, and each plate served as one replicate. For sorted subsets, each replicate PCR was loaded with approximately 190 ng genomic DNA, equivalent to about 33,000 T cell genomes. The purified libraries were quantified using a Qubit 3.0 fluorometer, sized with a Bioanalyzer 2100, and then quantified again using the KAPA Library Quantification kit. Every immunoSEQ 96-well plate was sequenced on a separate single-read 150-cycle Illumina NextSeq 550 flow cell. On the study's bioinformatics: Because only junctional sequences without quality scores were contained in the immunoSEQ output, filtering matching that applied to full-length reads could not be performed. To assign V/J genes and CDR3, sequences were annotated against IMGT germline references using PyIR, a Python wrapper for IgBLAST v1.9. Reads were filtered out if the reads had weak V/J assignments (E-value above 1e-6), no CDR3, stop codons, out-of-frame junctions, or ambiguous translated residues. V3J clonotypes were defined by identical inferred V gene, J gene, and CDR3 amino acid sequence. The percentage overlap between two repertoires was calculated by dividing the number of shared unique clonotypes by the size of the smaller repertoire. Three approaches were used to assess repertoire richness: RTK rarefaction, the Chao1 estimator, and Recon v2.1 estimates of unobserved clonotypes. Generation probabilities were computed with OLGA for all TCRbeta clonotypes obtained by the gDNA method from a handful of donors. Drawn from immuneACCESS, this table holds only the in-frame rearrangements with V and J called that TCRdb kept. Clones are partly lost; checked studies trace under half to an unresolved V gene and leave the rest unexplained. Clone size and the V and J calls come from that table; the DNA yielded D and trimming. Counted in this sample were a few million clones; just over 90% of them appeared once. Under 0.45% of the sample is taken by the ten largest.

Concerning this clone: Its target antigen remains unknown. No much larger clone is present one base from it, and per-base qualities are unavailable.

Donors were healthy HIV-negative adults with no recently reported acute infections or vaccinations. All donors were Caucasian adults living in Nashville, Tennessee, USA. Magnetic negative selection was used to enrich CD4+ T cells, after which naive cells were positively selected on CD45RA and the negative fraction became the memory subset. Blood was obtained by leukapheresis, after which PBMCs were separated by Ficoll-Histopaque density gradient centrifugation and cryopreserved in liquid nitrogen vapor phase. Analytical flow cytometry was used to check the purity and quantity of each magnetically sorted T cell population. From each sorted fraction, genomic DNA was isolated and quantified by UV absorbance on a Nanodrop 2000c.

Specimen: naive CD4+ T cells from PBMCs. The meaning of the sample's cell subset or site label: CD45RA+ positively selected. This receptor was obtained from a man between 18 and 29 years old in good health. Some clones in this sample may be carry-over from other donors' samples. The chain couples TRBV28 to TRBJ1-2; TRBD1 is possibly the D segment (5 matching bases). DNA sequence: TGTGCCAGCAGTCTCTCCCAGGGAGTCGGCTATGGCTACACCTTC. Translated, this is CASSLSQGVGYGYTF.